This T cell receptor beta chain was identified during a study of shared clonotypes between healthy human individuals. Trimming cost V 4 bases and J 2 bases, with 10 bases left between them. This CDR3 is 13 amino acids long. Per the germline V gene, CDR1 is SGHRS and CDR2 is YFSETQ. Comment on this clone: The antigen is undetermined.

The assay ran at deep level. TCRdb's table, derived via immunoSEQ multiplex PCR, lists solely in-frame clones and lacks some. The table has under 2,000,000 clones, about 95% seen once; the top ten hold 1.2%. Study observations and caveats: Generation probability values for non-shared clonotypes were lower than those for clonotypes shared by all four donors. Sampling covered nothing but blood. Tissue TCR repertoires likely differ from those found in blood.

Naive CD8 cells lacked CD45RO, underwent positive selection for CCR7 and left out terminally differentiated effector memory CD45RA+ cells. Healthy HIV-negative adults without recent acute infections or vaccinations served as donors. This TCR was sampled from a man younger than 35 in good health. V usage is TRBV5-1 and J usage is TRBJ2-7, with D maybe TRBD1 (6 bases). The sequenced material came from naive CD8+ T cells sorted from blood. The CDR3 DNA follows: TGCGCCAGCAGCGAACAGGGAGCCTACGAGCAGTACTTC. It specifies CASSEQGAYEQYF.